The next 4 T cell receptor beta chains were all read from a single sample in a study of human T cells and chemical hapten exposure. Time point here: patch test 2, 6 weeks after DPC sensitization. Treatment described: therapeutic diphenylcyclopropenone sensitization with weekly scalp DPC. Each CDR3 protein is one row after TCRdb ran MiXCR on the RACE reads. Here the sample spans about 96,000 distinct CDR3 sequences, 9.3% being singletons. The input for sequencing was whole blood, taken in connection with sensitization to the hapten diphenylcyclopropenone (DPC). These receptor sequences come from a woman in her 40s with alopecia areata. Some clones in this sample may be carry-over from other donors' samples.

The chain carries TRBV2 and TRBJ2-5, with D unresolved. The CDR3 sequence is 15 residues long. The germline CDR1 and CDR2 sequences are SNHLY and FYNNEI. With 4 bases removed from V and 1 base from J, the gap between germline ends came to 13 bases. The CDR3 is CASSVGRLIQETQYF. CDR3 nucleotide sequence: TGTGCCAGCAGTGTTGGGCGGCTCATCCAAGAGACCCAGTACTTC. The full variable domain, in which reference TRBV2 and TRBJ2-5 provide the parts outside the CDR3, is EPEVTQTPSHQVTQMGQEVILRCVPISNHLYFYWYRQILGQKVEFLVSFYNNEISEKSEIFDDQFSVERPDGSNFTLKIRSTKLEDSAMYFCASSVGRLIQETQYFGPGTRLLVL.

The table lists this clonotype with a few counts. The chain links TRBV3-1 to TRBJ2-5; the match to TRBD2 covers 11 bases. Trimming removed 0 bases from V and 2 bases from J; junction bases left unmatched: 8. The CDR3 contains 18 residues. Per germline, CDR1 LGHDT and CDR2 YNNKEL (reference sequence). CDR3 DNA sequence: TGTGCCAGCAGCCAAGATGGACCGGGACTAGCGGAGCAAGAGACCCAGTACTTC. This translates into CASSQDGPGLAEQETQYF.

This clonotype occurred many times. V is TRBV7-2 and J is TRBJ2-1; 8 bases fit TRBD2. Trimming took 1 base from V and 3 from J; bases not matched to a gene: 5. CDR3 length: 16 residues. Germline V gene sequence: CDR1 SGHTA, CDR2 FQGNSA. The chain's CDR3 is CASSLGAGEIYNEQFF. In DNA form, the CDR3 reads TGTGCCAGCAGCTTAGGAGCGGGAGAAATCTACAATGAGCAGTTCTTC.

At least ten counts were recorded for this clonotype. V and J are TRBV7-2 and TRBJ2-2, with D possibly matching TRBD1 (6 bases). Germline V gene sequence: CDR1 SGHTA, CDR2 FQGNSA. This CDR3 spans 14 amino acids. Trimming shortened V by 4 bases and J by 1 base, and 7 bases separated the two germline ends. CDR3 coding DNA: TGTGCCAGCAGCTCACAGGGGAACACCGGGGAGCTGTTTTTT. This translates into CASSSQGNTGELFF.